Below are 5 T cell receptor beta chains sequenced from a single sample in a study of T cells after somatic rescue of genetic block. Clones were read by immunoSEQ multiplex PCR, and TCRdb kept only the in-frame ones, dropping some. The sample contains 80,000 to 100,000 clones, around 89% of which appear only once. The material sequenced was peripheral blood mononuclear cells (PBMCs). Receptor source: a woman aged 18 to 35.

V gene TRBV25-1 combines with J gene TRBJ2-7; 10 nucleotides line up with TRBD1. This CDR3 contains 17 residues. The J segment lost 3 bases and the V segment lost 5 bases, leaving 13 bases of the junction unmatched. Germline values: CDR1 MGHDK, CDR2 SYGVNS. CDR3 residues: CASSTSNRDRGYYEQYF. As DNA, the CDR3 is TGTGCCAGCAGTACATCGAACCGGGACAGGGGATACTACGAGCAGTACTTC.

This sequence joins TRBV5-6 and TRBJ2-1, with D maybe TRBD2 (5 bases). Per germline, CDR1 SGHDT and CDR2 YYEEEE. Trimming stripped 5 bases from V and 0 bases from J, with 15 bases between. CDR3 size: 16 residues. The CDR3 protein is CASSPLRGSSYNEQFF. Written as DNA, the CDR3 is TGTGCCAGCAGTCCCCTAAGAGGGAGCTCCTACAATGAGCAGTTCTTC.

V gene TRBV4-1 combines with J gene TRBJ2-7; no firm D call. Per the germline V gene, CDR1 is MGHRA and CDR2 is YSYEKL. The CDR3 sequence is 11 residues long. The V end lost 3 bases, the J end lost 6 bases, and 6 bases lay between the germline ends. This chain's CDR3 is CASSHSFEQYF. CDR3 in DNA: TGCGCCAGCAGCCATAGCTTCGAGCAGTACTTC.

This clone occurred a few times. This sequence joins TRBV6-1 and TRBJ2-7, with a weak D call TRBD2 (6 bases). The CDR3 runs to 14 residues. Germline CDR1 is MNHNS and CDR2 is SASEGT. Deletions cut 5 bases from V and 6 bases from J, with 17 bases between. CDR3 sequence (DNA): TGTGCCAGCAGTCACCCTCAGGGAGGACTCGAGCAGTACTTC. It is translated as CASSHPQGGLEQYF.

The rearrangement uses TRBV19 and TRBJ1-6, with D possibly matching TRBD1 (5 bases). V was cut by 1 base and J by 8 bases, with 12 bases left in between. The V gene's germline CDR1 is LNHDA and CDR2 SQIVND (reference sequence). There are 15 residues in the CDR3. CDR3 in amino acids: CASSIAPRGDSPLHF. The CDR3, as DNA: TGTGCCAGTAGTATAGCCCCGAGGGGCGATTCACCCCTCCACTTT.